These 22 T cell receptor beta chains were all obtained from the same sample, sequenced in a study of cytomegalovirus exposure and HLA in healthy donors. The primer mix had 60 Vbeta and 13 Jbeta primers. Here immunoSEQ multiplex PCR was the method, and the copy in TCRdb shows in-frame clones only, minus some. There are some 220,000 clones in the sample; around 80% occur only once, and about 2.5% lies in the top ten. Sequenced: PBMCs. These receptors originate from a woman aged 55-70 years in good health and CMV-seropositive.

CDR3 nucleotides: TGTGCCATCGGGACAGGGACTGACACTAATGAAAAACTGTTTTTT. Translation: CAIGTGTDTNEKLFF. The V and J genes are TRBV10-3 and TRBJ1-4; 9 nucleotides agree with TRBD1. The CDR3 is made up of 15 amino acids. V was pared by 8 bases and J by 2 bases, with 6 bases of the junction left unmatched. Germline lookup yields CDR1 ENHRY and CDR2 SYGVKD.

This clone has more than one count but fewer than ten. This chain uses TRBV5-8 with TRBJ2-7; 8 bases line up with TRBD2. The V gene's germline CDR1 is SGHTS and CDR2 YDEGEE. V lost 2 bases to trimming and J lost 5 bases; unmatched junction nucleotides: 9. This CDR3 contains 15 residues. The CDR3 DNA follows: TGTGCCAGCAGCTTACAGGACAGCGGGAGCCACGAGCAGTACTTC. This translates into CASSLQDSGSHEQYF.

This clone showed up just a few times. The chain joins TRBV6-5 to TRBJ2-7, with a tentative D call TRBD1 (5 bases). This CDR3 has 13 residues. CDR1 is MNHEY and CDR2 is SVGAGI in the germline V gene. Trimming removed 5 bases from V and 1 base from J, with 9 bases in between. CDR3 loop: CASSEGASYEQYF. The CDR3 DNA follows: TGTGCCAGCAGTGAAGGGGCATCCTACGAGCAGTACTTC.

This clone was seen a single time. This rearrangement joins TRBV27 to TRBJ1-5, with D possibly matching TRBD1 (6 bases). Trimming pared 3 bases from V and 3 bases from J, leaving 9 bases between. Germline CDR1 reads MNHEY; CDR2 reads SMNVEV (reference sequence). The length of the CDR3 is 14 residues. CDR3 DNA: TGTGCCAGCAGTTTTAACAGGGCCAATCAGCCCCAGCATTTT. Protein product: CASSFNRANQPQHF.

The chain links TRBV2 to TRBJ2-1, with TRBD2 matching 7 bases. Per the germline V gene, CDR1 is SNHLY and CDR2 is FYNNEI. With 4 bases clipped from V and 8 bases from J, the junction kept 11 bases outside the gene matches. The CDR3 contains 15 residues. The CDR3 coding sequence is TGTGCCAGCAGTGCTCGAACGGGAGGCCCGGATGAGCAGTTCTTC. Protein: CASSARTGGPDEQFF.

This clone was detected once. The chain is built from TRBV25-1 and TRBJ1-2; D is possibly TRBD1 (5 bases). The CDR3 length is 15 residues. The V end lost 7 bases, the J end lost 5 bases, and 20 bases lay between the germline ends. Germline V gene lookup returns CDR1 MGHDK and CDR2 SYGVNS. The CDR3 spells CASNIVILGDYGYTF. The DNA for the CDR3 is TGTGCCAGCAACATCGTTATATTAGGGGATTATGGCTACACCTTC.

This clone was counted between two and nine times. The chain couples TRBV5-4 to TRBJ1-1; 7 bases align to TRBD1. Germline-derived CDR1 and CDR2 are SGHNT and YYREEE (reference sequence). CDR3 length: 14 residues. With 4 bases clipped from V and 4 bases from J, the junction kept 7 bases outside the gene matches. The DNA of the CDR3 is TGTGCCAGCAGCATACAGGGGATAGGCACTGAAGCTTTCTTT. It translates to CASSIQGIGTEAFF.

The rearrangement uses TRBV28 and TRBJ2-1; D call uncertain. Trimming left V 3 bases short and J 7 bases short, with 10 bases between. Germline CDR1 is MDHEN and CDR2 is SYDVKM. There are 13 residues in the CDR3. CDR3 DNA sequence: TGTGCCAGCAGTTTGGTAGCAAGTAATGAGCAGTTCTTC. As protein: CASSLVASNEQFF.

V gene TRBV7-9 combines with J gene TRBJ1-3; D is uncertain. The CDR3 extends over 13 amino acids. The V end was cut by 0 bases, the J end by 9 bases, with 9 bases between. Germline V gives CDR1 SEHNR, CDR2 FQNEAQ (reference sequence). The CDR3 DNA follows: TGTGCCAGCAGCTTAGCCCCAGGTTCCACCATATATTTT. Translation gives CASSLAPGSTIYF.

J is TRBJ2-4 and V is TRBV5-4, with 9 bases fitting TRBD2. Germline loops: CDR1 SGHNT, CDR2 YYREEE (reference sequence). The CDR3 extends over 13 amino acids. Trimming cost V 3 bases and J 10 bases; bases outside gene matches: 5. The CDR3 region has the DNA TGTGCCAGCAGCTCCGGGACTAGCAATATTCAGTACTTC. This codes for CASSSGTSNIQYF.

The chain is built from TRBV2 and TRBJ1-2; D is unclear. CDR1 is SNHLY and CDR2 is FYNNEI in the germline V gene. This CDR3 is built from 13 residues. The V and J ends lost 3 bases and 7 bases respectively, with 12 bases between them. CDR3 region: CASSESGPLGYTF. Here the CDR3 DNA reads TGTGCCAGCAGTGAGTCGGGTCCGCTTGGCTACACCTTC.

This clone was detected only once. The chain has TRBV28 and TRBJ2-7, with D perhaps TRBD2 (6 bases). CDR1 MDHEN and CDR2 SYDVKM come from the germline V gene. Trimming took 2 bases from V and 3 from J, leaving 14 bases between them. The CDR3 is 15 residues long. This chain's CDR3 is CASSLAGTGIYEQYF. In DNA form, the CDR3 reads TGTGCCAGCAGTTTAGCCGGGACTGGCATCTACGAGCAGTACTTC. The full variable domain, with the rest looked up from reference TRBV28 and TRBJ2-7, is DVKVTQSSRYLVKRTGEKVFLECVQDMDHENMFWYRQDPGLGLRLIYFSYDVKMKEKGDIPEGYSVSREKKERFSLILESASTNQTSMYLCASSLAGTGIYEQYFGPGTRLTVT.

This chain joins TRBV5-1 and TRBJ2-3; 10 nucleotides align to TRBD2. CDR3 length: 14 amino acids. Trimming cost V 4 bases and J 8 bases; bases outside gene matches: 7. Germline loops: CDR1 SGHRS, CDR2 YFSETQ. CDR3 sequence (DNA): TGCGCCAGCAGCGGTAGCGGGGGGCCTGGTACGCAGTATTTT. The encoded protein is CASSGSGGPGTQYF.

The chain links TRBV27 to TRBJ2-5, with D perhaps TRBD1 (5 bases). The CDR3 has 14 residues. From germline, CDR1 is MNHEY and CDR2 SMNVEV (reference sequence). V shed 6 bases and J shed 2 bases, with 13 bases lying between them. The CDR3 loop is CASRSGDRQETQYF. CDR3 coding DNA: TGTGCCAGCAGATCGGGCGACAGACAAGAGACCCAGTACTTC.

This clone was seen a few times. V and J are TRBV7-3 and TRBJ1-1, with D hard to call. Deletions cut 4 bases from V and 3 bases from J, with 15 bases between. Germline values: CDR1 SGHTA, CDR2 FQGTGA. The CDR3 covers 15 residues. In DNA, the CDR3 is TGTGCCAGCAGCTCCCCAGGCAGCGGTGACACTGAAGCTTTCTTT. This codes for CASSSPGSGDTEAFF. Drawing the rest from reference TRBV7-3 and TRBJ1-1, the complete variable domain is GAGVSQTPSNKVTEKGKYVELRCDPISGHTALYWYRQSLGQGPEFLIYFQGTGAADDSGLPNDRFFAVRPEGSVSTLKIQRTERGDSAVYLCASSSPGSGDTEAFFGQGTRLTVV.

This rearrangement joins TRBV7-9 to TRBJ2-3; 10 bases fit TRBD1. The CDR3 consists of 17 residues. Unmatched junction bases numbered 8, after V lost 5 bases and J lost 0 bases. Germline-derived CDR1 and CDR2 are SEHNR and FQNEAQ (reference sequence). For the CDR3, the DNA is TGTGCCAGCAGCCCGAGACGACAGGGGGCTAGCACAGATACGCAGTATTTT. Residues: CASSPRRQGASTDTQYF. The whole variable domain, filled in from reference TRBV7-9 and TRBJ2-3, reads DTGVSQNPRHKITKRGQNVTFRCDPISEHNRLYWYRQTLGQGPEFLTYFQNEAQLEKSRLLSDRFSAERPKGSFSTLEIQRTEQGDSAMYLCASSPRRQGASTDTQYFGPGTRLTVL.

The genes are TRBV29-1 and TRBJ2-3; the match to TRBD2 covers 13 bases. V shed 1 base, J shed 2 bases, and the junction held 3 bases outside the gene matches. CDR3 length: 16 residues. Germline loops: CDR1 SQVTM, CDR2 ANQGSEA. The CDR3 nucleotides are TGCAGCGTTGAAGGAGGACTAGCGGGAGCCACAGATACGCAGTATTTT. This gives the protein CSVEGGLAGATDTQYF.

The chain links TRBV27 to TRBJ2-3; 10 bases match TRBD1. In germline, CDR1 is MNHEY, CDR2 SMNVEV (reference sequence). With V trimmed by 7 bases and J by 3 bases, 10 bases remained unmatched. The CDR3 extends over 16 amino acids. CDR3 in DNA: TGTGCCAGCAAGCCCGACAGGGGGCCGGGGACAGATACGCAGTATTTT. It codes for CASKPDRGPGTDTQYF.

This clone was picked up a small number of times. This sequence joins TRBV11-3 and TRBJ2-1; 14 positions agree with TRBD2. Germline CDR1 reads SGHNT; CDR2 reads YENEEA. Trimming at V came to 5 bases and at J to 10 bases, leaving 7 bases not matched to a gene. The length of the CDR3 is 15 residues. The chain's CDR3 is CASSHGTSGSGEQFF. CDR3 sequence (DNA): TGTGCCAGCAGCCACGGGACTAGCGGGAGTGGGGAGCAGTTCTTC.

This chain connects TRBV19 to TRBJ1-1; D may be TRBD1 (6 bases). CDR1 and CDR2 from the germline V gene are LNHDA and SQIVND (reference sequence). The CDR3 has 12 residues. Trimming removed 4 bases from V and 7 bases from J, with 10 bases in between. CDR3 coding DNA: TGTGCCAGTAGTAAGGGGGAGGGTGAAGCTTTCTTT. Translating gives CASSKGEGEAFF.

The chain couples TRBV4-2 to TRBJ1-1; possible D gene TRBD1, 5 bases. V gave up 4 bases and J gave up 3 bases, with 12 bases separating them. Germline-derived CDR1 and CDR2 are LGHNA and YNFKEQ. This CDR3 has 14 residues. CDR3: CASSRGDLDTEAFF. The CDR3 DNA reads TGTGCCAGCAGCCGCGGGGACCTAGACACTGAAGCTTTCTTT.

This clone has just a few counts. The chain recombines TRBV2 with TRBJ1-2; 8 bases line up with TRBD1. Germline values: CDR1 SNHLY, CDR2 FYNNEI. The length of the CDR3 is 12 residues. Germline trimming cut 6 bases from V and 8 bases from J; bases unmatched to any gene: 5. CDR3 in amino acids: CASRTTGEGYTF. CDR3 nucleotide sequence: TGTGCCAGCAGGACGACAGGGGAGGGCTACACCTTC. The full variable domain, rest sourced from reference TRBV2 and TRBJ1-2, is EPEVTQTPSHQVTQMGQEVILRCVPISNHLYFYWYRQILGQKVEFLVSFYNNEISEKSEIFDDQFSVERPDGSNFTLKIRSTKLEDSAMYFCASRTTGEGYTFGSGTRLTVV.